This T cell receptor (beta chain) was captured in a study of T cells in Graves' hyperthyroidism and ophthalmopathy. Germline V lookup: CDR1 MGHDK, CDR2 SYGVNS. This CDR3 spans 15 amino acids. With 1 base removed from V and 2 bases from J, the gap between germline ends came to 11 bases. In the case of this clonotype: The antigen is unknown.

Broader study findings: Researchers found most expanded thyroid clonotypes above 0.001 in blood as well. Ophthalmopathy stood apart from stable hyperthyroidism in a 13 V-J model.

RNA transcripts served as the template for amplifying TCR beta CDR3 regions. HTBI primers were employed in a first-round RT-PCR of the TCR CDR3. TCRdb called the multiplex PCR reads again in MiXCR, with one record for every CDR3 protein. Among under 700,000 distinct CDR3 sequences listed, 40% to 55% were seen once. The sequenced sample consisted of peripheral blood or thyroid tissue (not recorded which). The receptor's source is a woman between 18 and 29 years old with Graves' hyperthyroidism. The V gene is TRBV25-1, the J gene TRBJ1-2; D gene unclear. CDR3: CASSESFQDNYGYTF. The DNA for the CDR3 is TGTGCCAGCAGTGAATCTTTTCAGGACAACTATGGCTACACCTTC.